The present entry profiles one T cell receptor (beta chain) with its context. The antigen this receptor binds is unknown. No clone much larger than this one lies a single base away; base qualities are absent. The receptor library was made with the immunoSEQ multiplex PCR assay. The source is immuneACCESS, and TCRdb retained only in-frame sequences with V and J called. Part of the clones is not carried over; for the studies checked, unresolved V genes explain less than half of this, and the remainder is unexplained. Across this sample there are tens of thousands of clones, with around 87% seen only once. The top ten clonotypes cover about 13% of the sample. This entry is derived from a study of control samples from healthy donors and cancer patients (dated by TCRdb to 2020 to 2022). At the junction V is shortened by 3 bases and J by 7 bases, with 17 bases in between. CDR3 length: 14 amino acids, cysteine to phenylalanine. The read is trimmed to its CDR3 DNA, 42 bases read in frame from base 1. The germline V gene (reference sequence) provides CDR1 DFQATT and CDR2 SNEGSKA.

The receptor's source is a woman aged 55-69 years with lung cancer. The chain joins TRBV20-1 to TRBJ2-3, and the D gene may be TRBD2, 5 bases matching. Sequenced sample: PBMCs. This receptor carries the CDR3 CSASYGVQTYTQYF. The DNA is TGCAGTGCTAGTTACGGGGTGCAGACATATACGCAGTATTTT.